This is a list of T cell receptor beta chains from one sample in a study of beta chain features in type 1 diabetes. Sequencing was performed with immunoSEQ multiplex PCR; in TCRdb, only in-frame clones are kept and a portion is missing. This table has about 640,000 clones, about an eighth appearing once. Sequencing was performed on naive CD4+ T cells from blood. The source is a man aged 30-40 years with type 1 diabetes. Each CDR3 is given with its conserved first and last residue. The order of the fields is CDR3 protein, V gene, J gene, CDR3 length.

cdr3_aa: CASSLRGAFNYGYTF; v_call: TRBV5-1; j_call: TRBJ1-2; cdr3_length: 15
cdr3_aa: CAISDGQPNTGELFF; v_call: TRBV10-3; j_call: TRBJ2-2; cdr3_length: 15
cdr3_aa: CASARENMNTEAFF; v_call: TRBV4-3; j_call: TRBJ1-1; cdr3_length: 14
cdr3_aa: CASRSSGGAGEQFF; v_call: TRBV7-2; j_call: TRBJ2-1; cdr3_length: 14
cdr3_aa: CASSLGGAALQETQYF; v_call: TRBV5-1; j_call: TRBJ2-5; cdr3_length: 16
cdr3_aa: CASSLSSGDNEQFF; v_call: TRBV5-1; j_call: TRBJ2-1; cdr3_length: 14
cdr3_aa: CAISESRRDPYEQYF; v_call: TRBV10-3; j_call: TRBJ2-7; cdr3_length: 15
cdr3_aa: CAISEGQVDTGELFF; v_call: TRBV10-3; j_call: TRBJ2-2; cdr3_length: 15
cdr3_aa: CASSPDRGNYGYTF; v_call: TRBV4-3; j_call: TRBJ1-2; cdr3_length: 14
cdr3_aa: CASSLSGRADQPQHF; v_call: TRBV7-9; j_call: TRBJ1-5; cdr3_length: 15
cdr3_aa: CASSPPEMGELFF; v_call: TRBV28; j_call: TRBJ2-2; cdr3_length: 13
cdr3_aa: CASSQQAQETQYF; v_call: TRBV14; j_call: TRBJ2-5; cdr3_length: 13
cdr3_aa: CSVSLAVGDYEQYF; v_call: TRBV29-1; j_call: TRBJ2-7; cdr3_length: 14
cdr3_aa: CASSYSAQLNQPQHF; v_call: TRBV6-5; j_call: TRBJ1-5; cdr3_length: 15
cdr3_aa: CASRWTRSTDTQYF; v_call: TRBV28; j_call: TRBJ2-3; cdr3_length: 14
cdr3_aa: CASSELGYGYTF; v_call: TRBV25-1; j_call: TRBJ1-2; cdr3_length: 12
cdr3_aa: CASSTPATYEQYF; v_call: TRBV6-5; j_call: TRBJ2-7; cdr3_length: 13
cdr3_aa: CASTSTGLGPQHF; v_call: TRBV19; j_call: TRBJ1-5; cdr3_length: 13
cdr3_aa: CASSLGTHLYEQYF; v_call: TRBV28; j_call: TRBJ2-7; cdr3_length: 14
cdr3_aa: CATSRDGGPQETQYF; v_call: TRBV15; j_call: TRBJ2-5; cdr3_length: 15
cdr3_aa: CASSPQGTGIYEQYF; v_call: TRBV2; j_call: TRBJ2-7; cdr3_length: 15
cdr3_aa: CASSPTGMDTEAFF; v_call: TRBV25-1; j_call: TRBJ1-1; cdr3_length: 14
cdr3_aa: CASSLDQASYEQYF; v_call: TRBV7-2; j_call: TRBJ2-7; cdr3_length: 14
cdr3_aa: CASSPATLQGRNEQFF; v_call: TRBV5-6; j_call: TRBJ2-1; cdr3_length: 16
cdr3_aa: CASSVASGGYEQYF; v_call: TRBV9; j_call: TRBJ2-7; cdr3_length: 14
cdr3_aa: CASSLGLAVLIQETQYF; v_call: TRBV11-2; j_call: TRBJ2-5; cdr3_length: 17
cdr3_aa: CASSSGHLIRGAEAFF; v_call: TRBV5-8; j_call: TRBJ1-1; cdr3_length: 16
cdr3_aa: CASSKLAGHEQFF; v_call: TRBV19; j_call: TRBJ2-1; cdr3_length: 13
cdr3_aa: CASRPQLSYEQYF; v_call: TRBV5-1; j_call: TRBJ2-7; cdr3_length: 13
cdr3_aa: CASSTHFRIPSYGYTF; v_call: TRBV19; j_call: TRBJ1-2; cdr3_length: 16
cdr3_aa: CASSLVRDTEQYF; v_call: TRBV7-2; j_call: TRBJ2-7; cdr3_length: 13
cdr3_aa: CAISGQGSNSPLHF; v_call: TRBV10-3; j_call: TRBJ1-6; cdr3_length: 14
cdr3_aa: CSARGDREAFF; v_call: TRBV20-1; j_call: TRBJ1-1; cdr3_length: 11
cdr3_aa: CASSLGLREQYF; v_call: TRBV5-4; j_call: TRBJ2-7; cdr3_length: 12
cdr3_aa: CASRSSEYGYTF; v_call: TRBV25-1; j_call: TRBJ1-2; cdr3_length: 12
cdr3_aa: CASSLTGTGDEKLFF; v_call: TRBV5-1; j_call: TRBJ1-4; cdr3_length: 15
cdr3_aa: CASSSRTSGNTDTQYF; v_call: TRBV5-1; j_call: TRBJ2-3; cdr3_length: 16
cdr3_aa: CASSSDRARYF; v_call: TRBV7-2; j_call: TRBJ2-4; cdr3_length: 11
cdr3_aa: CSVSTGNEQYF; v_call: TRBV29-1; j_call: NA; cdr3_length: 11
cdr3_aa: CASSYGQSGANVLTF; v_call: TRBV5-4; j_call: TRBJ2-6; cdr3_length: 15
cdr3_aa: CASSTGFITGELFF; v_call: TRBV2; j_call: TRBJ2-2; cdr3_length: 14
cdr3_aa: CASSQGGGYGYTF; v_call: TRBV14; j_call: TRBJ1-2; cdr3_length: 13
cdr3_aa: CASSAQGTSGAAVQYF; v_call: TRBV6-1; j_call: TRBJ2-7; cdr3_length: 16
cdr3_aa: CASSKGGRGYQETQYF; v_call: TRBV7-9; j_call: TRBJ2-5; cdr3_length: 16
cdr3_aa: CASSVSTRTEAFF; v_call: TRBV9; j_call: TRBJ1-1; cdr3_length: 13
cdr3_aa: CASSGRNNQPQHF; v_call: TRBV19; j_call: TRBJ1-5; cdr3_length: 13
cdr3_aa: CASSQFNSLSGANVLTF; v_call: TRBV16; j_call: TRBJ2-6; cdr3_length: 17
cdr3_aa: CASSSFSYEQYF; v_call: TRBV7-2; j_call: TRBJ2-7; cdr3_length: 12
cdr3_aa: CASSSSDRSYEQYF; v_call: TRBV10-1; j_call: TRBJ2-7; cdr3_length: 14
cdr3_aa: CASSQGLRGPGELFF; v_call: TRBV4-1; j_call: TRBJ2-2; cdr3_length: 15
cdr3_aa: CASYRRGETQYF; v_call: TRBV6-5; j_call: TRBJ2-5; cdr3_length: 12
cdr3_aa: CASTPPSQPQHF; v_call: TRBV28; j_call: TRBJ1-5; cdr3_length: 12